This section outlines one T cell receptor beta chain sequence together with its context. Sequencing used immunoSEQ multiplex PCR; TCRdb keeps in-frame clones, though not all of them. The sample carries 200,000 or so clones, 70% to 90% recorded once. The source of the sample is a study of blood T cell repertoires in COVID-19. The participants were between about 18 and 95 years old and came from roughly 24 US areas. Sequences were obtained from PBMCs or T cells enriched from blood (not recorded which). The TCR comes from a man aged 30-40 years who had recovered from COVID-19.

This CDR3 reads CASSLRTSGSMGEQFF. Here the CDR3 DNA reads TGTGCCAGCAGTTTACGGACTAGCGGGAGCATGGGGGAGCAGTTCTTC. J is TRBJ2-1 and V is TRBV27, with 13 bases that match TRBD2. This CDR3 comprises 16 residues. Germline-derived CDR1 and CDR2 are MNHEY and SMNVEV (reference sequence). V lost 2 bases, J lost 10 bases, and 8 bases stayed unmatched.